This T cell receptor beta chain was identified in a study of CD8 T cells in Susac syndrome. Random hexamers primed reverse transcription of about 0.5 to 1 ug RNA. Using its own MiXCR run on the immunoSEQ multiplex PCR reads, TCRdb lists one record per CDR3 protein. Found here are around 80,000 distinct CDR3 sequences, around 93% of them singletons; the top ten hold around 0.45%. There are 17 residues in the CDR3. J gave up 1 base and V 5 bases, and 10 bases lay outside the gene matches. CDR1 is SEHNR and CDR2 is FQNEAQ in the germline V gene (reference sequence). CD8+ and CD4+ T cells were negatively isolated; TEMRA cells were FACS-enriched.

The chain links TRBV7-9 to TRBJ2-5, with 10 bases matching TRBD2. The source is a human donor with Susac syndrome. The specimen sequenced was CD8+ T cells from PBMCs. The CDR3 region is CASSLQREGLFQETQYF. CDR3 DNA sequence: TGTGCCAGCAGCCTTCAGCGGGAGGGCCTTTTCCAAGAGACCCAGTACTTC.